The T cell receptor (beta chain) under discussion was sequenced for a study of blood T cell repertoires in COVID-19. The repertoire was sequenced with immunoSEQ multiplex PCR; TCRdb's copy has only in-frame clones and lacks some. The sample shows fewer than 70,000 clones, 60% to 85% of them seen only once. The V gene lost 2 bases and the J gene lost 5 bases, with 7 bases spanning the gap. The CDR3 extends over 12 amino acids. From germline, CDR1 is SGHNT and CDR2 YYREEE (reference sequence). The clonotype comes from a man in his sixties with acute or convalescent COVID-19. Sequencing was performed on peripheral blood. The gene calls are TRBV5-4 and TRBJ2-5; no reliable D call. The CDR3 spells CASSLEAETQYF. DNA for the CDR3: TGTGCCAGCAGCTTAGAAGCGGAGACCCAGTACTTC. The variable domain in full, completed from reference TRBV5-4 and TRBJ2-5, reads ETGVTQSPTHLIKTRGQQVTLRCSSQSGHNTVSWYQQALGQGPQFIFQYYREEENGRGNFPPRFSGLQFPNYSSELNVNALELDDSALYLCASSLEAETQYFGPGTRLLVL.